This TCR beta chain was profiled in a study of T cells after yellow fever vaccination. General observations from the study: The secondary response was weaker, and its peak arrived faster, on day 5 versus 15. CD4 and CD8 compartments shared a small share of clonotypes.

The TCR cDNA carried a universal primer site and UMIs from 5'RACE template switching. TCRdb ran MiXCR on the 5' RACE reads and lists one entry per CDR3 protein. This table has about 340,000 distinct CDR3 sequences, about 4% appearing once. This clonotype was counted ten times or more. Its antigen remains unidentified. This sequence originates from a man aged 18 to 30 who received the YFV17D yellow fever vaccine. Sequenced here: PBMCs, sampled 5 days after the yellow fever booster vaccination.

The CDR3 here is CASSLTGGSEKLFF. The CDR3 DNA reads as TGTGCCAGCAGCCTGACAGGGGGCAGTGAAAAACTGTTTTTT. This rearrangement joins TRBV28 to TRBJ1-4, with 10 bases fitting TRBD1. CDR1 is MDHEN, CDR2 SYDVKM, per germline. V lost 6 bases, J lost 7 bases, and 5 bases stayed unmatched. CDR3 size: 14 residues.